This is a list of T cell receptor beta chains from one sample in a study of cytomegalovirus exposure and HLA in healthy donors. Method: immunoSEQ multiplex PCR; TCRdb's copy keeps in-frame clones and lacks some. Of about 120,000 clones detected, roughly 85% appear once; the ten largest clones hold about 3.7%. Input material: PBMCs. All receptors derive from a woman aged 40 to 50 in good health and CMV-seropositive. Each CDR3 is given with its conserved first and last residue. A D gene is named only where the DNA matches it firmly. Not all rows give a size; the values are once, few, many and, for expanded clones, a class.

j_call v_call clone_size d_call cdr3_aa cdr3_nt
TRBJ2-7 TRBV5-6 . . CASSEGGDTTYEQYF TGTGCCAGCAGCGAAGGGGGGGACACCACCTACGAGCAGTACTTC
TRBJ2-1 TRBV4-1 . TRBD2 CASSQVTSGSYNEQFF TGCGCCAGCAGCCAAGTTACGAGCGGGAGTTACAATGAGCAGTTCTTC
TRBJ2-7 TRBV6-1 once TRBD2 CASSDLAGAYEQYF TGTGCCAGCAGTGACTTAGCGGGAGCCTACGAGCAGTACTTC
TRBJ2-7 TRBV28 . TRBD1 CASSSSRTGAYEQYF TGTGCCAGCAGTTCCTCAAGGACAGGGGCCTACGAGCAGTACTTC
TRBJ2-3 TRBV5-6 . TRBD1 CASSRTGGPTDTQYF TGTGCCAGCAGCAGGACAGGGGGACCCACAGATACGCAGTATTTT
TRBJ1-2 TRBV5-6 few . CASSLGVGQAHGYTF TGTGCCAGCAGCTTGGGTGTTGGGCAGGCCCATGGCTACACCTTC
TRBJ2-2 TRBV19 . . CASRLGQVTGELFF TGTGCCAGTAGATTGGGACAAGTCACCGGGGAGCTGTTTTTT
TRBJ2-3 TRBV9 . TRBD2 CASSGRGSPTDTQYF TGTGCCAGCAGCGGACGCGGGAGCCCCACAGATACGCAGTATTTT
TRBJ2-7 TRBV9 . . CASSVGSGSSYEQYF TGTGCCAGCAGCGTAGGTTCAGGCAGCTCCTACGAGCAGTACTTC
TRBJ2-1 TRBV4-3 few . CASSTQILSGSGNEQFF TGCGCCAGCAGCACACAGATACTATCGGGATCTGGCAATGAGCAGTTCTTC
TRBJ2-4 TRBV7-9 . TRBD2 CSSSPGTNNIQYF TGTTCCAGCAGCCCCGGGACTAACAACATTCAGTACTTC
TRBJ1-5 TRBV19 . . CASSIMTVDQPQHF TGTGCCAGTAGTATAATGACAGTGGATCAGCCCCAGCATTTT
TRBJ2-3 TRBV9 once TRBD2 CASNIAGQSTDTQYF TGTGCCAGCAACATAGCGGGGCAAAGCACAGATACGCAGTATTTT